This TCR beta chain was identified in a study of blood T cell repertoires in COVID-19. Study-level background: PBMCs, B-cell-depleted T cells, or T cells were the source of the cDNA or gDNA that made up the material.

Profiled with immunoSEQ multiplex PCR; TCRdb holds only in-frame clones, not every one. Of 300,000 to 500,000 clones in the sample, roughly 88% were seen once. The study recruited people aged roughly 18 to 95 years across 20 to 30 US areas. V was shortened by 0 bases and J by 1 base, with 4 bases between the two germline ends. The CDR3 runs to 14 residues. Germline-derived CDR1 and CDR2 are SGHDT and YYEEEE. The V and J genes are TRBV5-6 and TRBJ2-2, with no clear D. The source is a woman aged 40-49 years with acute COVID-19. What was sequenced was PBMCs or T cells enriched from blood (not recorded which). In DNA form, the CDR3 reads TGTGCCAGCAGCTTGGGACTGAACACCGGGGAGCTGTTTTTT. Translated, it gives CASSLGLNTGELFF.